Each of the 27 T cell receptor beta chains below was sequenced from the same sample in a study of shared T cell receptors in the human thymus. Here immunoSEQ multiplex PCR was the method, and the copy in TCRdb shows in-frame clones only, minus some. The table records some 720,000 clones, over 75% of them present only once. This same sample was also part of a study on human thymus T cells.

Specimen: thymocytes. The receptors stem from a boy in the first two years of life with a congenital heart defect.

The V gene is TRBV5-6, the J gene TRBJ2-5, with TRBD1 matching over 7 bases. The CDR3 spans 17 residues. CDR1 is SGHDT and CDR2 is YYEEEE in the germline V gene. V shed 1 base and J 2 bases; nucleotides not matched to a gene: 11. The CDR3 region is CASSLIRDRVEQETQYF. CDR3 bases: TGTGCCAGCAGCTTGATCCGGGACAGAGTGGAACAAGAGACCCAGTACTTC.

Notes on this clone: The junction shows a germline mismatch at one end, possibly a read error. The chain employs TRBV6-5 and TRBJ2-5; TRBD2 matches at 8 bases. Germline CDR1 and CDR2: MNHEY and SVGAGI. The CDR3 runs to 16 residues. DNA of the CDR3: TGTGCCAGCACTTACGAGAGCGGGAGATCCCAAGAGACCCAGTACTTC. It specifies CASTYESGRSQETQYF.

The chain couples TRBV11-3 to TRBJ2-1, with TRBD1 identical over 8 bases. J was trimmed by 2 bases and V by 4 bases; bases with no gene match: 7. The CDR3 extends over 16 amino acids. Germline V gene sequence: CDR1 SGHNT, CDR2 YENEEA. In nucleotides, the CDR3 is TGTGCCAGCAGCTCCACCAGGGGGCGACCCTACAATGAGCAGTTCTTC. It encodes CASSSTRGRPYNEQFF.

In regard to this clone: At one boundary the junction diverges from the germline segment, which might be a read error. The J gene is TRBJ1-4, the V gene TRBV5-1; 10 bases are a match to TRBD1. The germline V gene has CDR1 SGHRS and CDR2 YFSETQ. This CDR3 is 20 amino acids long. The CDR3 sequence is CAGSLGPDRGKTATNEKLFF. The CDR3 DNA reads as TGCGCCGGCAGCTTGGGCCCGGACAGGGGGAAAACTGCAACTAATGAAAAACTGTTTTTT.

The gene calls are TRBV5-1 and TRBJ2-1, with 9 bases aligning to TRBD2. Per germline, CDR1 SGHRS and CDR2 YFSETQ. V gave up 0 bases and J gave up 0 bases; unmatched junction bases: 7. This CDR3 comprises 18 residues. The CDR3 nucleotides are TGCGCCAGCAGCTTGGTGGGAGCGGGAGGAAGCTCCTACAATGAGCAGTTCTTC. Amino acids: CASSLVGAGGSSYNEQFF.

The chain is built from TRBV5-4 and TRBJ1-1, with D tentatively TRBD1 (6 bases). The CDR3 is made up of 14 amino acids. V lost 6 bases and J lost 4, with 16 bases in between. Germline V gene data show CDR1 as SGHNT and CDR2 as YYREEE (reference sequence). The CDR3 coding sequence is TGTGCCAGCAATCCCGAGGGGGGGAGCACTGAAGCTTTCTTT. Its protein is CASNPEGGSTEAFF. The full variable domain, its missing parts supplied by reference TRBV5-4 and TRBJ1-1, is ETGVTQSPTHLIKTRGQQVTLRCSSQSGHNTVSWYQQALGQGPQFIFQYYREEENGRGNFPPRFSGLQFPNYSSELNVNALELDDSALYLCASNPEGGSTEAFFGQGTRLTVV.

Concerning this clone itself: Other nucleotide sequences from this sample produce the same CDR3. The CDR3 bases are TGTGCCAGCAGACAGGGTTACGAGCAGTACTTC. Translating it yields CASRQGYEQYF. The chain carries TRBV6-5 and TRBJ2-7, with a possible D match to TRBD1 (6 bases). Trimming shortened V by 6 bases and J by 4 bases, and 7 bases separated the two germline ends. Germline assignment: CDR1 MNHEY and CDR2 SVGAGI. The CDR3 is made up of 11 amino acids.

The V call is TRBV30, the J call TRBJ2-7, with D maybe TRBD1 (5 bases). Germline CDR1 GTSNPN, CDR2 SVGIG (reference sequence). Trimming took 3 bases from V and 3 from J, leaving 15 bases between them. CDR3 size: 14 residues. DNA of the CDR3: TGTGCCTGGAGCCAGGGTCCAAGGGGCTACGAGCAGTACTTC. Its protein is CAWSQGPRGYEQYF. The full variable domain, its missing parts supplied by reference TRBV30 and TRBJ2-7, is SQTIHQWPATLVQPVGSPLSLECTVEGTSNPNLYWYRQAAGRGLQLLFYSVGIGQISSEVPQNLSASRPQDRQFILSSKKLLLSDSGFYLCAWSQGPRGYEQYFGPGTRLTVT.

The chain couples TRBV7-9 to TRBJ2-2, with a weak D call TRBD2 (6 bases). V was trimmed by 1 base and J by 2 bases, leaving 8 bases between them. Per the germline V gene, CDR1 is SEHNR and CDR2 is FQNEAQ (reference sequence). The CDR3 spans 15 residues. CDR3 residues: CASSLGRENTGELFF. CDR3 coding DNA: TGTGCCAGCAGCTTAGGGAGGGAAAACACCGGGGAGCTGTTTTTT.

J is TRBJ2-2 and V is TRBV14; a possible D gene is TRBD2 (7 bases). Trimming cost V 3 bases and J 1 base, with 18 bases left between them. The CDR3 is 18 amino acids. The V gene's germline CDR1 is SGHDN and CDR2 FVKESK. CDR3 nucleotide sequence: TGTGCCAGCAGCCACCATAAGGGGGGGACAAAGAACACCGGGGAGCTGTTTTTT. Encoded protein: CASSHHKGGTKNTGELFF. The whole variable domain, filled in from reference TRBV14 and TRBJ2-2, reads EAGVTQFPSHSVIEKGQTVTLRCDPISGHDNLYWYRRVMGKEIKFLLHFVKESKQDESGMPNNRFLAERTGGTYSTLKVQPAELEDSGVYFCASSHHKGGTKNTGELFFGEGSRLTVL.

The J gene is TRBJ2-3, the V gene TRBV5-1; 7 bases agree with TRBD2. The V and J ends lost 4 bases and 2 bases, in that order; junction bases with no gene match: 7. The V gene's germline CDR1 is SGHRS and CDR2 YFSETQ. The CDR3 loop spans 15 amino acids. The CDR3 here is CASSLTAGSTDTQYF. In nucleotides, the CDR3 is TGCGCCAGCAGCCTGACAGCGGGGTCCACAGATACGCAGTATTTT. Variable domain in full (rest from reference TRBV5-1 and TRBJ2-3): KAGVTQTPRYLIKTRGQQVTLSCSPISGHRSVSWYQQTPGQGLQFLFEYFSETQRNKGNFPGRFSGRQFSNSRSEMNVSTLELGDSALYLCASSLTAGSTDTQYFGPGTRLTVL.

This clone appeared a single time. The V gene is TRBV7-8, the J gene TRBJ1-2; 8 bases fit TRBD1. The CDR3 runs 13 residues. V lost 7 bases and J lost 8; bases outside the gene matches: 9. Germline V gene data show CDR1 as SGHVS and CDR2 as FQNEAQ. The CDR3 here is CASKLDRVGGYTF. The DNA for the CDR3 is TGTGCCAGCAAACTGGACAGGGTGGGAGGCTACACCTTC.

The chain recombines TRBV15 with TRBJ2-1, with no clear D. The CDR3 sequence is 16 residues long. Trimming removed 0 bases at V and 0 bases at J, with 9 bases between. The germline gives CDR1 LNHNV, CDR2 YYDKDF (reference sequence). CDR3 nucleotides: TGTGCCACCAGCAGAGATATTCCTATCTCCTACAATGAGCAGTTCTTC. Its protein product is CATSRDIPISYNEQFF.

The V and J genes are TRBV13 and TRBJ1-3; D is uncertain. V lost 1 base, J lost 2 bases, and 12 bases lay in between. Germline V gene lookup returns CDR1 PRHDT and CDR2 FYEKMQ (reference sequence). There are 16 residues in the CDR3. The CDR3 coding sequence is TGTGCCAGCAGCTTAGAAATCCGGGAACCTGGAAACACCATATATTTT. It translates to CASSLEIREPGNTIYF.

The CDR3 sequence is CASSAGEQYF. The CDR3 DNA is TGTGCCAGCAGCGCGGGAGAGCAGTACTTC. The chain recombines TRBV11-3 with TRBJ2-7; the D gene is possibly TRBD2 (6 bases). The CDR3 extends over 10 amino acids. V lost 5 bases to trimming and J lost 7 bases, with 6 bases between them. Germline values: CDR1 SGHNT, CDR2 YENEEA.

This clone was seen more than once but under ten times. The rearrangement links TRBV28 to TRBJ2-3, with 11 positions matching TRBD2. The CDR3 has 18 residues. Trimming at V came to 2 bases and at J to 1 base, leaving 8 bases not matched to a gene. Per the germline V gene, CDR1 is MDHEN and CDR2 is SYDVKM. The CDR3 sequence is CASSLGTSGGPRTDTQYF. CDR3 DNA: TGTGCCAGCAGTTTAGGAACTAGCGGGGGCCCCCGCACAGATACGCAGTATTTT.

The chain recombines TRBV5-1 with TRBJ2-3; 10 positions match TRBD2. Germline V gives CDR1 SGHRS, CDR2 YFSETQ. The CDR3 consists of 20 residues. V lost 0 bases and J lost 2; bases outside the gene matches: 15. CDR3 in DNA: TGCGCCAGCAGCTTGGGGGGTACTAGCGGGAATCGGACAACCACAGATACGCAGTATTTT. Translating it yields CASSLGGTSGNRTTTDTQYF.

The chain has TRBV5-6 and TRBJ2-1; 11 positions agree with TRBD2. Germline values: CDR1 SGHDT, CDR2 YYEEEE. V shed 7 bases and J 0 bases; nucleotides not matched to a gene: 6. The CDR3 contains 16 residues. The CDR3 region is CASQTSGRSSYNEQFF. CDR3 sequence (DNA): TGTGCCAGCCAAACTAGCGGGAGAAGCTCCTACAATGAGCAGTTCTTC.

This rearrangement joins TRBV2 to TRBJ2-7, with 12 bases matching TRBD1. This CDR3 comprises 18 residues. In germline, CDR1 is SNHLY, CDR2 FYNNEI. The V segment lost 6 bases and the J segment 0 bases; nucleotides outside the gene matches: 12. The CDR3 loop is CASSDPRDRGQSSYEQYF. CDR3 nucleotides: TGTGCCAGCAGCGATCCCCGGGACAGGGGGCAGAGCTCCTACGAGCAGTACTTC.

The V and J genes are TRBV18 and TRBJ2-7, with D perhaps TRBD1 (5 bases). Looked up from germline, CDR1 is KGHSH and CDR2 is LQKENI. This CDR3 is 14 amino acids long. Trimming removed 5 bases from V and 1 base from J, with 12 bases in between. This CDR3 reads CASSDQGKSYEQYF. CDR3 nucleotides: TGTGCCAGCTCAGATCAGGGCAAGTCCTACGAGCAGTACTTC. Variable domain in full (rest from reference TRBV18 and TRBJ2-7): NAGVMQNPRHLVRRRGQEARLRCSPMKGHSHVYWYRQLPEEGLKFMVYLQKENIIDESGMPKERFSAEFPKEGPSILRIQQVVRGDSAAYFCASSDQGKSYEQYFGPGTRLTVT.

V gene TRBV7-9 combines with J gene TRBJ1-4; the match to TRBD1 covers 8 bases. The CDR3 extends over 16 amino acids. Germline lookup yields CDR1 SEHNR and CDR2 FQNEAQ (reference sequence). V lost 9 bases, J lost 7 bases, and 16 bases stayed unmatched. The CDR3: CASPPLTGVGGEKLFF. Written as DNA, the CDR3 is TGTGCCAGTCCCCCATTGACAGGGGTAGGCGGTGAAAAACTGTTTTTT. Drawing the rest from reference TRBV7-9 and TRBJ1-4, the complete variable domain is DTGVSQNPRHKITKRGQNVTFRCDPISEHNRLYWYRQTLGQGPEFLTYFQNEAQLEKSRLLSDRFSAERPKGSFSTLEIQRTEQGDSAMYLCASPPLTGVGGEKLFFGSGTQLSVL.

This rearrangement joins TRBV6-1 to TRBJ2-3, with a possible D match to TRBD2 (5 bases). The length of the CDR3 is 15 residues. With 8 bases removed from V and 2 bases from J, the gap between germline ends came to 17 bases. From germline, CDR1 is MNHNS and CDR2 SASEGT. For the CDR3, the DNA is TGTGCCAGCTCCCGGAGCGGAGTAACCACAGATACGCAGTATTTT. Its translation: CASSRSGVTTDTQYF.

In its sample, this clone was seen a few times. This chain uses TRBV7-8 with TRBJ2-7; D is possibly TRBD2 (6 bases). The germline CDR1 and CDR2 sequences are SGHVS and FQNEAQ. CDR3 size: 15 residues. V was pared by 4 bases and J by 4 bases, with 17 bases between. CDR3 sequence: CASSSSTSRGYEQYF. CDR3 nucleotide sequence: TGTGCCAGCAGCTCTTCGACTAGTCGGGGGTACGAGCAGTACTTC.

The chain is built from TRBV4-3 and TRBJ2-2; D may be TRBD2 (6 bases). The CDR3 has 17 amino acids. V was pared by 2 bases and J by 2 bases, with 15 bases between. CDR1 is LGHNA and CDR2 is YSLEER in the germline V gene. CDR3 sequence reads: CASSQSGGAINTGELFF. Written as DNA, the CDR3 is TGCGCCAGCAGCCAATCAGGCGGGGCAATCAACACCGGGGAGCTGTTTTTT.

This CDR3 reads CASSQDSDSYNEQFF. Written as DNA, the CDR3 is TGTGCCAGCAGCCAAGATTCAGATTCCTACAATGAGCAGTTCTTC. The genes are TRBV4-2 and TRBJ2-1; no clear D. The germline gives CDR1 LGHNA, CDR2 YNFKEQ. The germline V and J ends were trimmed by 0 bases and 1 base, with 7 bases remaining between them. The CDR3 loop spans 15 amino acids.

The CDR3 sequence is CASSVKQRSGVYEQYF. The CDR3 region has the DNA TGTGCCAGCAGCGTAAAGCAGCGGAGTGGGGTCTACGAGCAGTACTTC. The rearrangement links TRBV9 to TRBJ2-7; TRBD2 might be the D (5 bases). V lost 1 base and J lost 3, with 17 bases in between. This CDR3 spans 16 amino acids. The germline V gene has CDR1 SGDLS and CDR2 YYNGEE.

The gene calls are TRBV4-3 and TRBJ2-3; 7 positions match TRBD2. The germline V gene encodes CDR1 LGHNA and CDR2 YSLEER. With V trimmed by 2 bases and J by 2 bases, 7 bases remained unmatched. The CDR3 length is 16 residues. This chain's CDR3 is CASSQQAGISTDTQYF. The CDR3 coding sequence is TGCGCCAGCAGCCAACAAGCGGGGATCTCCACAGATACGCAGTATTTT.